This entry features one TCR beta chain sequence. This record comes from a study of control samples from healthy donors and cancer patients. The ends were cut back, 7 bases at V and 0 bases at J, with 13 bases in the middle. The CDR3 covers 15 residues. The germline gives CDR1 MDHEN, CDR2 SYDVKM. Some clones are missing from TCRdb's copy, which holds only in-frame ones; the method was immunoSEQ multiplex PCR. The top ten clones hold more than 6% of a sample with about 410,000 clones, 90% of them seen once. The origin of this receptor is a man between 40 and 49 years old with head and neck cancer. The V call is TRBV28, the J call TRBJ1-3; TRBD1 is a possible D gene (5 bases). The sequenced material came from PBMCs. The CDR3 protein is CASTPYRSSGNTIYF. The DNA of the CDR3 is TGTGCCAGCACCCCGTACAGGTCCTCTGGAAACACCATATATTTT. The full variable domain, completed using reference TRBV28 and TRBJ1-3, is DVKVTQSSRYLVKRTGEKVFLECVQDMDHENMFWYRQDPGLGLRLIYFSYDVKMKEKGDIPEGYSVSREKKERFSLILESASTNQTSMYLCASTPYRSSGNTIYFGEGSWLTVV.